This TCR beta chain was obtained from a study of lymphopenia after photon versus proton radiotherapy. Study-wide results and limits: Under photons, naive T cells and diversity fell while effector/memory populations rose. Authors raise, but do not show, better survival with proton therapy. After the lymphocyte nadir, photon-treated repertoires showed oligoclonal expansion, especially of CD8+ Temra cells. In patients who died, overall survival fell as post-nadir TCR diversity dropped more.

Clones were sequenced by immunoSEQ multiplex PCR, and TCRdb holds only the in-frame ones, with some missing. This repertoire shows about 8,000 clones, roughly nine tenths found once; its top ten account for 3.1%. As for this clone: What it recognizes is unknown.

The sample consisted of peripheral blood, taken from a patient treated with photon-based radiotherapy. The source of this sequence is a woman aged 70-85 years with pancreatic cancer.

The CDR3 sequence is CASRIPGTNTEAFF. The CDR3 DNA reads as TGTGCCAGCAGGATACCCGGGACCAACACTGAAGCTTTCTTT. The J gene is TRBJ1-1, the V gene TRBV28; TRBD1 is a possible D gene (5 bases). The germline V gene has CDR1 MDHEN and CDR2 SYDVKM. With 6 bases removed from V and 2 bases from J, the gap between germline ends came to 13 bases. The CDR3 loop spans 14 amino acids. The variable domain in full, with the rest retrieved from reference TRBV28 and TRBJ1-1, is DVKVTQSSRYLVKRTGEKVFLECVQDMDHENMFWYRQDPGLGLRLIYFSYDVKMKEKGDIPEGYSVSREKKERFSLILESASTNQTSMYLCASRIPGTNTEAFFGQGTRLTVV.